Sequencing of this TCR beta chain was carried out in a study of blood T cell repertoires in COVID-19 (dated by TCRdb to 2020 to 2021). Describing the broader study: Samples from collaborators originated in the United States, Italy and Spain and spanned both the acute and convalescent phases of COVID-19. A de-identified subject ID, COVID-19 status, age in years and sex were almost always included in the sample metadata. Where available, HLA class I and class II types were obtained from metadata supplied by the sample provider rather than from assay-based typing. Subjects who had been exposed to COVID-19, were actively infected with it, or had recovered from it provided the deeply sampled blood TCRbeta repertoires that made up the dataset. Samples were obtained from the ongoing ImmuneRACE study (first 160 participants) and from over 1,000 subjects provided by 6 global collaborators. The material from the prospective study consisted of cDNA or gDNA derived from T cells, B-cell-depleted T cells, or PBMCs. The repertoires were released in a freely available public database meant as a resource for research on the immune response to SARS-CoV-2. Overall study outcomes, separate from this receptor: The amount of clinical and demographic metadata varied by source and participant and was provided uncurated.

Whole blood was collected in K2EDTA tubes by collaborating institutions according to the institutions' own protocols. For TCRbeta analysis, collaborator samples were shipped as frozen whole blood, as isolated PBMCs, or as DNA extracted from either sample type. Comments on this clone: No cognate antigen has been identified for it. No quality values exist for individual bases; no much larger clone is one base distant.

TCRbeta CDR3 regions were amplified from genomic DNA using the immunoSEQ Assay, a bias-controlled multiplex PCR. In the source study's methods: The number of nucleated cells in each sample was estimated from the amplification of reference gene primers within the assay. Sequence reads were collapsed and filtered to measure the absolute abundance of every unique TCRbeta CDR3 rearrangement. For each sample, productive Simpson clonality was calculated as the square root of Simpson's diversity index across productive rearrangements. Here the immuneACCESS table is served through TCRdb, limited to in-frame sequences with V and J called. Missing clones are a known gap in these copies; in checked studies unresolved V genes cover under half, and the rest lacks a known reason. The V and J calls and clone size come from that table; D and trimming were worked out from the DNA. The sample includes 87,000 or so clones, with around nine tenths observed a single time. The ten most abundant clones make up about 5% of the sample.

V and J are trimmed by 5 bases and 6 bases, and the gene matches miss 8 bases of the junction. The CDR3 numbers 17 residues from cysteine through phenylalanine. Kept here is only the CDR3 DNA, which spans 51 bases and is read in frame from base 1. Taken from the germline V gene (reference sequence), the CDR1 and CDR2 loops are SEHNR and FQNEAQ. The receptor comes from a man between 35 and 55 years old with acute or convalescent COVID-19. Sequenced material: peripheral blood. The sequence is built from TRBV7-9 and TRBJ2-2; TRBD2 aligns with 14 central bases. The DNA is as follows: TGTGCCAGCAGCAGATCCGGGACTAGCGGGAGTCCCGGGGAGCTGTTTTTT. The resulting protein is CASSRSGTSGSPGELFF.